The present T cell receptor (beta chain) was sequenced within a study of cytomegalovirus exposure and HLA in healthy donors. Study conclusions and caveats: In all likelihood, a cluster of highly shared sequence variants was a sequencing artifact. In vitro assays verified that three CMV-associated chains recognized CMV antigens specifically.

60 Vbeta and 13 Jbeta primers were used in PCR. Only in-frame clones appear in the TCRdb table, and some are missing; sequencing was by immunoSEQ multiplex PCR. Here the sample spans some 120,000 clones, about 73% being singletons. To note about this clone: As yet, its antigen is unknown.

The V end was cut by 4 bases, the J end by 10 bases, with 10 bases between. The CDR3 covers 11 residues. Germline V CDR1 and CDR2: SNHLY, FYNNEI. Sequencing used PBMCs. The TCR sequence derives from a woman aged 40 to 55 in good health and CMV-seropositive. The chain employs TRBV2 and TRBJ1-1; D is uncertain. CDR3 loop: CASSVEVVAFF. CDR3 in DNA: TGTGCCAGCAGTGTGGAGGTGGTAGCTTTCTTT.